Listed below are T cell receptor beta chains from one sample, sequenced in a study of graft-versus-host responses after intestinal transplantation. Profiled with immunoSEQ multiplex PCR; TCRdb holds only in-frame clones, not every one. The data show about 130,000 clones, about 90% seen once. No antigen has been assigned to these receptors. The source was unstimulated CD4+ T cells sorted from spleen or lymph node cells, collected before intestinal transplant. All receptors come from a human donor who received an intestinal transplant. CDR3s include the opening cysteine and the closing phenylalanine or tryptophan. D genes are given only for firm matches. Clone size is not always given. Where it is, it says once, few, many or a class for expanded clones.

cdr3_nt	cdr3_aa	v_call	clone_size	d_call	j_call
TGTGCCAGTAGCCAGGGACTAGCGGGCTACAATGAGCAGTTCTTC	CASSQGLAGYNEQFF	TRBV19	.	TRBD2	TRBJ2-1
TGCGCCAGCAGCTTGGAAGGGTACGAGCAGTACTTC	CASSLEGYEQYF	TRBV5-1	.	.	TRBJ2-7
TGTGCCACCCTCGGGGACACTGAAGCTTTCTTT	CATLGDTEAFF	TRBV28	.	.	TRBJ1-1
TGTGCCAGCAGCAAAAAAAGGCGGGGCCGGAAAAGTTACGAGCAGTACTTC	CASSKKRRGRKSYEQYF	TRBV21-1	.	.	TRBJ2-7
TGCGCCAGCAGCCTGGGAGATACGCAGTATTTT	CASSLGDTQYF	TRBV5-1	once	.	TRBJ2-3
TGTGCCACCAGCAGAGGTTCCACAGGGGTATATTTT	CATSRGSTGVYF	TRBV15	medium-sized	TRBD1	TRBJ1-3
TGTGCCAGCAGCTTCCAGTCCGAGAACTATGGCTACACCTTC	CASSFQSENYGYTF	TRBV5-6	.	.	TRBJ1-2
TGTGCCACCAGCAGAGAAGTTAGGGGGCGTGCGGGTTATAATTCACCCCTCCACTTT	CATSREVRGRAGYNSPLHF	TRBV15	.	TRBD1	TRBJ1-6
TGCAGCGTGCGGGGGACAGGCGTATATGGCTACACCTTC	CSVRGTGVYGYTF	TRBV29-1	.	TRBD1	TRBJ1-2
TGCGCCAGCAGCCGATCGACAACAGCGAACACTGAAGCTTTCTTT	CASSRSTTANTEAFF	TRBV5-1	.	.	TRBJ1-1
TGTGCCAGCAGTTCGTTCTACGAGCAGTACTTC	CASSSFYEQYF	TRBV27	.	.	TRBJ2-7
TGTGCCAGCAGCTTCTCCGGGGGCGGGGCCAACGTCCTGACTTTC	CASSFSGGGANVLTF	TRBV28	once	.	TRBJ2-6
TGTGCCTCTAGGGGGGGACTAGGAGCCTACAATGAGCAGTTCTTC	CASRGGLGAYNEQFF	TRBV9	.	TRBD2	TRBJ2-1
TGTGCCAGCAGTTTCAGGGGAGGGACTGAAGCTTTCTTT	CASSFRGGTEAFF	TRBV6-6	once	.	TRBJ1-1
TGTGCCAGTAGTATACCCGGACTAGCGGGAGTCGGGGTCTCCTACGAGCAGTACTTC	CASSIPGLAGVGVSYEQYF	TRBV19	.	TRBD2	TRBJ2-7
TGTGCCAGCAGCCAAGGGCTAGCGGGAGGACAGCGCGAGACCCAGTACTTC	CASSQGLAGGQRETQYF	TRBV14	.	TRBD2	TRBJ2-5
TGTGCCACCAGCAGAGATGAGGGGACAGGGGAAGGCTACACCTTC	CATSRDEGTGEGYTF	TRBV15	.	TRBD1	TRBJ1-2
TGTGCCTGGAGTGGAAGACTAGCGTCAACCTACGAGCAGTACTTC	CAWSGRLASTYEQYF	TRBV30	few	TRBD2	TRBJ2-7
TGTGCCAGTAGCTTCGGCACAAGCTCTGGGGCCAACGTCCTGACTTTC	CASSFGTSSGANVLTF	TRBV19	.	.	TRBJ2-6
TGTGCCAGCAGCTTAGTGGCAGGAGGTGGAAACACCATATATTTT	CASSLVAGGGNTIYF	TRBV7-6	.	.	TRBJ1-3
TGTGCCAGCTCACATGGGGACAGGGGGACCGGGGCCAACGTCCTGACTTTC	CASSHGDRGTGANVLTF	TRBV18	.	TRBD1	TRBJ2-6
TGTGCCAGCAGCTTAGAGTTTTGGGCAGGGGGAGACTATGGCTACACCTTC	CASSLEFWAGGDYGYTF	TRBV7-8	.	TRBD1	TRBJ1-2
TGTGCCAGCTCATCCCGGGACGGACACTACGAGCAGTACTTC	CASSSRDGHYEQYF	TRBV18	once	.	TRBJ2-7
TGTGCCTGGAGTCTGACAGGGAACACTGAAGCTTTCTTT	CAWSLTGNTEAFF	TRBV30	.	.	TRBJ1-1
TGTGCCTGGAGTGTAACTTTCGACGGGACATCTGGAAACACCATATATTTT	CAWSVTFDGTSGNTIYF	TRBV30	.	.	TRBJ1-3
TGTGCCAGCAGCGCCGACAGGGGGCGAGATCCACATACGCAGTATTTT	CASSADRGRDPHTQYF	TRBV9	.	TRBD1	TRBJ2-3
TGTGCCAGCAGCTCACCGCGGGGACAGACCGGGTCCCCGAAGTTTGGCTACACCTTC	CASSSPRGQTGSPKFGYTF	TRBV7-2	.	TRBD1	TRBJ1-2
TGTGCCAGCAGCTCCGGGACGGGGCCTTACGAGCAGTACTTC	CASSSGTGPYEQYF	TRBV7-2	.	.	TRBJ2-7
TGTGCCAGCAGCTCTCTAGCGGGAGGGCCGTACGAGCAGTACTTC	CASSSLAGGPYEQYF	TRBV7-2	.	TRBD2	TRBJ2-7
TGTGCTAGCAGCTACGGACAGGGGTCGGGCACCGGGGAGCTGTTTTTT	CASSYGQGSGTGELFF	TRBV7-7	.	TRBD1	TRBJ2-2
TGTGCCATCAGTGAGTCTCGGGGCGAGGGAGCTTTCTTT	CAISESRGEGAFF	TRBV10-3	once	.	TRBJ1-1
TGTGCCAGTACACGTAGGTGGGCAGGGGGAAAAAACTATGGCTACACCTTC	CASTRRWAGGKNYGYTF	TRBV19	once	TRBD1	TRBJ1-2
TGTGCCAGCACCGTCGACAGGGCGCGTCAGCCCCAGCATTTT	CASTVDRARQPQHF	TRBV6-1	.	TRBD1	TRBJ1-5
TGTGCCAGCACCGAAGGGACAGGGGGGTATAATTCACCCCTCCACTTT	CASTEGTGGYNSPLHF	TRBV9	.	TRBD1	TRBJ1-6
TGTGCCAGCAGCCCCGGTACGGGAGGTAAGTCCTACGAGCAGTACTTC	CASSPGTGGKSYEQYF	TRBV21-1	.	.	TRBJ2-7
TGTGCCATCAGTGAGTCGTTTAGCGGGTATCAGATGGGTACGCAGTATTTT	CAISESFSGYQMGTQYF	TRBV10-3	.	TRBD2	TRBJ2-3
TGTGCCAGCACCGGGGGTAACTATGGCTACACCTTC	CASTGGNYGYTF	TRBV7-2	few	.	TRBJ1-2
TGTGCCAGCAGCTTTGAGCAGGGGTATACTGAAGCTTTCTTT	CASSFEQGYTEAFF	TRBV7-9	.	.	TRBJ1-1
TGTGCCGGTAGTACAGGGACAGAACCAGCAACTAATGAAAAACTGTTTTTT	CAGSTGTEPATNEKLFF	TRBV19	.	TRBD1	TRBJ1-4
TGCGCCAGCAGCTTTGACAGCTGGGCCTACGAGCAGTACTTC	CASSFDSWAYEQYF	TRBV5-1	.	.	TRBJ2-7
TGTGCCAGCAGCTTAGGGGCAGGGGGCGCGATAGCCCACGAGCAGTACTTC	CASSLGAGGAIAHEQYF	TRBV7-2	.	TRBD1	TRBJ2-7
TGTGCCAGCAGCCGGGGACTAGCGGGGATCCAAGAGACCCAGTACTTC	CASSRGLAGIQETQYF	TRBV7-9	.	TRBD2	TRBJ2-5
TGTGCCAGCAGCTCCGCACAGGGGACTAGGAAGTATGAGCAGTTCTTC	CASSSAQGTRKYEQFF	TRBV7-2	.	.	TRBJ2-1
TGTGCCAGCTCACCACGAAAAGCGGGAGTCCCCGAGCAGTACTTC	CASSPRKAGVPEQYF	TRBV18	.	TRBD2	TRBJ2-7
TGTGCCAGCAGTTCCGACGGCCTTTCCTACGAGCAGTACTTC	CASSSDGLSYEQYF	TRBV28	.	.	TRBJ2-7
TGTGCCAGCAGCTTAGCTCCGGACAGGACGGGCCGGGAGCTGTTTTTT	CASSLAPDRTGRELFF	TRBV7-2	.	TRBD1	TRBJ2-2
TGTGCCAGCAGCTTGGGCTTAAGCACAGATACGCAGTATTTT	CASSLGLSTDTQYF	TRBV7-2	.	.	TRBJ2-3
TGTGCCAGTAGTTCTAGCGGGCTGAACACCGGGGAGCTGTTTTTT	CASSSSGLNTGELFF	TRBV19	.	TRBD2	TRBJ2-2
TGCGCCAGCAGCTTGGCCCCAGGGGGCACCGGGGAGCTGTTTTTT	CASSLAPGGTGELFF	TRBV5-1	.	TRBD1	TRBJ2-2
TGTGCCAGCAGCCAATCTGTAACAGGGGGCTATGGCTACACCTTC	CASSQSVTGGYGYTF	TRBV28	.	TRBD1	TRBJ1-2
TGCGCCAGCAGCTTGGACATGAATACGCAGTATTTT	CASSLDMNTQYF	TRBV5-1	.	.	TRBJ2-3